A selection of T cell receptor beta chains follows, all from one sample in a study of T cells in Graves' hyperthyroidism and ophthalmopathy. One entry per CDR3 protein, called by TCRdb with MiXCR from the multiplex PCR reads. The table has about 840,000 distinct CDR3 sequences, 38% seen once. The sample taken for sequencing was blood. These receptors all stem from a young man with Graves' hyperthyroidism. Both conserved end residues are part of each CDR3. Clone size is not always given. Where it is, it says once, few, many or a class for expanded clones.

V	size	J	CDR3
TRBV5-8	few	TRBJ2-7	CASSEDRWRREQYF
TRBV29-1	NA	TRBJ1-1	CSVLGDWNTEAFF
TRBV20-1	many	TRBJ1-3	CSATSMAAGNTIYF
TRBV29-1	NA	TRBJ2-7	CSVEDPDSYEQYF
TRBV20-1	many	TRBJ2-7	CSAPGLAGYEQYF
TRBV20-1	many	TRBJ1-6	CSAPVQGYSPLHF
TRBV29-1	many	TRBJ2-5	CSVDPGQGQETQYF
TRBV5-1	few	TRBJ2-7	CASSLRGGAEEQYF
TRBV10-3	many	TRBJ1-6	CAIRRGQEGSPLHF
TRBV20-1	many	TRBJ2-5	CSAALVQETQYF
TRBV20-1	many	TRBJ1-1	CSASGRWTPFF
TRBV7-2	NA	TRBJ2-7	CASSHDVGSYEQYF
TRBV5-1	NA	TRBJ1-4	CAGSSGQGGEKLFF
TRBV9	many	TRBJ2-2	CASSGFQRTGELFF
TRBV20-1	NA	TRBJ1-1	CSATTGSTEAFF
TRBV2	many	TRBJ2-2	CASLGGGPTGELFF
TRBV15	many	TRBJ2-7	CATTGGRAPYEQYF
TRBV10-3	few	TRBJ1-6	CASTDRTYNSPLHF
TRBV7-2	NA	TRBJ2-2	CASSLGLAGVRGELFF
TRBV19	few	TRBJ1-1	CASRTWEGATEAFF
TRBV12-3/TRBV12-4	NA	TRBJ1-5	CASRGVANQPQHF
TRBV20-1	NA	TRBJ2-6	CSAPYRAPGANVLTF
TRBV7-2	NA	TRBJ1-1	CASSTRQGPVNTEAFF
TRBV6-6	few	TRBJ1-1	CASRPRMNTEAFF
TRBV19	many	TRBJ1-1	CASSIRTGNMNTEAFF
TRBV9	NA	TRBJ2-5	CASSVEAQSRETQYF
TRBV4-1	NA	TRBJ1-6	CASSQESGQGRVSLHF
TRBV6-1	many	TRBJ1-5	CASSEAAGTGNQPQHF
TRBV20-1	once	TRBJ1-1	CSARDRIKNTETFF
TRBV7-7	NA	TRBJ2-3	CASSPGLAGATDTQYF
TRBV7-7	NA	TRBJ2-2	CASSDGTGYISAVGTGELFF
TRBV6-5	NA	TRBJ2-7	CASSLGLGAGESYEQYF
TRBV5-1	NA	TRBJ2-7	CASSLAAPGSYEQYF
TRBV7-8	few	TRBJ2-5	CASSLTGGGVRETQYF
TRBV10-3	many	TRBJ2-7	CAISWLAASYEQYF
TRBV2	few	TRBJ1-1	CARQTEGQANTEAFF
TRBV7-9	many	TRBJ1-1	CGTEGENTEAFF
TRBV20-1	many	TRBJ1-5	CSARVQSNQPQHF
TRBV25-1	once	TRBJ1-1	CASGILGGGGTEAFF
TRBV6-1	NA	TRBJ1-1	CASTLTGMNTEAFF
TRBV11-2	few	TRBJ1-4	CASRRGGTNEKLFF
TRBV9	many	TRBJ1-5	CASSEQGASQPQHF
TRBV12-3/TRBV12-4	NA	TRBJ1-5	CASSPGDFGNQPQHF
TRBV13	NA	TRBJ2-7	CASSIRGGSHEQYF
TRBV5-8	NA	TRBJ1-5	CASLRGRGVETQHF
TRBV20-1	NA	TRBJ1-5	CSVWTGESLYSNQPQHF
TRBV10-3	NA	TRBJ1-4	CAIRQDPEKLFF
TRBV20-1	many	TRBJ1-4	CTQTGPNEKLFF
TRBV20-1	few	TRBJ1-1	CSASGDRGNTEAFF
TRBV12-3/TRBV12-4	few	TRBJ1-2	CASRSRQGHGYGYTF
TRBV4-2	once	TRBJ2-7	CASSQEARTGSYEQYF
TRBV5-4	NA	TRBJ1-1	CASSQDWRTHGRIAEAFF
TRBV24-1	NA	TRBJ1-5	CATSDFRDRANQPQHF
TRBV29-1	many	TRBJ2-7	CSVYFWDRYEQYF
TRBV20-1	NA	TRBJ2-7	CSAPPQGSSYEQYF